The following is a T cell receptor beta chain sequence with its context. This clone has only one observation. Its specific antigen is unknown. Base qualities are not at hand, and no much larger clone is one base apart. Reading the germline V gene gives CDR1 MDHEN and CDR2 SYDVKM. The CDR3 has 12 amino acids, counting the end cysteine and phenylalanine. Only the CDR3 region is kept as DNA, spanning 36 bases read in frame from base 1. V and J are trimmed by 5 bases and 10 bases, and the gene matches miss 1 base of the junction. The sample originates from a study of T cell responses to AZD1222 COVID-19 vaccine (dated by TCRdb to the early 2020s). Regarding the complete study: A total of over 230 trial participants underwent TCR sequencing, of whom some 210 received two doses of AZD1222 and about 25 received two doses of the MenACWY control vaccine. Enrollment into the trials was organized by age into subgroups of 18-55, 56-69 and 70-plus years, and those subgroups contained approximately 160, 26 and 62 TCR-sequenced participants, respectively. The investigation overall reported the following: The 56-69-year group was small, and its depth increase did not reach significance, likely because of low power. A significant rise in spike-specific TCR breadth and depth was observed after two AZD1222 doses relative to day 0 and relative to MenACWY recipients. Reportedly, close to half of the unique spike-specific TCRs recognized epitopes lying outside the regions that are mutated in the B.1.351 and B.1.1.7 variants. Most participants were white British and females outnumbered males, and the authors suggested that clonal diversity may have been underestimated. Conclusions about previously exposed vaccinees are limited because only five or six AZD1222 recipients were SARS-CoV-2 seropositive at baseline. The vaccine-associated CD4 TCRs covered the entire spike protein, and the dominant responses fell in regions 160-218 and 743-854. Because no samples from the day 14 peak response were available, repertoires could be characterized only after the peak T cell response.

The sample's time point, from its label and the paper: about 28 days (+/-7) after the second vaccine dose. AZD1222 recipients with second doses at about 4 weeks or about 12 weeks were pooled, because spike-specific TCR depth and breadth did not differ between schedules. Vaccinee samples came from UK trials COV001 and COV002, including a single-blind randomized controlled phase 2/3 trial of AZD1222 (ChAdOx1 nCoV-19) in healthy adults. For TCRbeta chain sequencing, PBMC samples from trial participants were taken at day 0 and at day 28 after the second dose. The CDR3 regions of human TCRbeta chains were subjected to immunosequencing. Processing in the source paper ran as follows. TCRs in the repertoires were matched against a reference library of SARS-CoV-2-specific TCRs that had been generated with the MIRA antigen-specificity platform. Breadth was defined as the fraction of unique TCRs that were SARS-CoV-2-associated. Depth was defined as the fraction of total T cells that were SARS-CoV-2-associated. Using the MIRA data, each spike-specific TCR was assigned both to the spike region to which the TCR was reactive and to a CD4 or CD8 class. Log10-transformed breadth and depth values were compared by one-way ANOVA with Sidak's multiple comparisons tests. The immuneACCESS repertoire file appears here via TCRdb, limited to in-frame rearrangements. These files lack a portion of the clones; in checked studies, under half of the deficit traces to unresolved V genes, and the cause of the others is not known. Clonal size and the V and J genes are those of that table, whereas D and trimming came from the DNA. A total of more than 50,000 clones appear in this sample, about 91% of them only once. The leading ten clones occupy 2.7% of the sample.

The chain links TRBV28 with TRBJ1-5; 11 central bases correspond to TRBD1. Material: peripheral blood, obtained 28 days after the second AZD1222 dose. The receptor's source is an adult who received the AZD1222 COVID-19 vaccine. The DNA reads TGTGCCAGCAGTCGGACAGGGGGCCCCCAGCATTTT. Translated, it reads CASSRTGGPQHF.